The clone carrying this T cell receptor beta chain was seen a single time. The CDR3 is 13 residues long. The germline V gene encodes CDR1 SNHLY and CDR2 FYNNEI. V was trimmed by 2 bases and J by 7 bases, leaving 9 bases between them. The data are from a study of blood T cell repertoires in COVID-19. TCRdb keeps only in-frame clones here, not all; method: immunoSEQ multiplex PCR. This table has about 280,000 clones, roughly 88% appearing once. The sequencing sample was made of peripheral blood. The chain joins TRBV2 to TRBJ2-1, with D perhaps TRBD1 (6 bases). The receptor's source is a man aged 18 to 35 with active or convalescent COVID-19. The chain's CDR3 is CASSENRANEQFF. CDR3 bases: TGTGCCAGCAGTGAAAACAGGGCAAATGAGCAGTTCTTC.